What follows are 25 T cell receptor beta chains derived from one specimen sequenced in a study of cytomegalovirus exposure and HLA in healthy donors. PCR involved 60 Vbeta and 13 Jbeta primers. This table comes from immunoSEQ multiplex PCR, and its TCRdb copy is limited to in-frame clones, with some not included. The profile shows 180,000 or so clones, more than 70% of them singletons. The specimen sequenced was PBMCs. The receptors originated from a male donor in good health and CMV-seronegative.

This chain uses TRBV5-6 with TRBJ1-2; D is unclear. The CDR3 loop spans 14 amino acids. Germline V gene data show CDR1 as SGHDT and CDR2 as YYEEEE. V lost 0 bases to trimming and J lost 3 bases, with 9 bases between them. CDR3 sequence: CASSLERGDYGYTF. For the CDR3, the DNA is TGTGCCAGCAGCTTGGAACGGGGAGACTATGGCTACACCTTC.

The chain carries TRBV2 and TRBJ2-7; possibly TRBD1 for D (5 bases). Per the germline V gene, CDR1 is SNHLY and CDR2 is FYNNEI. Deletions cut 6 bases from V and 6 bases from J, with 15 bases between. This CDR3 has 13 residues. The CDR3 DNA follows: TGTGCCAGCAGATCATCAGGGCCGGCCGAGCAGTACTTC. It encodes CASRSSGPAEQYF.

The chain links TRBV27 to TRBJ1-3, with a possible D match to TRBD1 (6 bases). Germline-derived CDR1 and CDR2 are MNHEY and SMNVEV (reference sequence). The CDR3 is 16 amino acids. Deletions cut 6 bases from V and 4 bases from J, with 19 bases between. In DNA form, the CDR3 reads TGTGCCAGCAGCGGGACCGCCAGGGGTAGGGGAAACACCATATATTTT. It encodes CASSGTARGRGNTIYF.

J is TRBJ1-5 and V is TRBV10-2, with no clear D. Deletions cut 2 bases from V and 6 bases from J, with 11 bases between. Per the germline V gene, CDR1 is WSHSY and CDR2 is SAAADI. There are 14 residues in the CDR3. The CDR3 here is CASSEAQDTQPQHF. The CDR3 DNA sequence: TGCGCCAGCAGTGAGGCCCAGGATACTCAGCCCCAGCATTTT.

This clone was seen once. The V call is TRBV2, the J call TRBJ2-3, with 8 bases aligning to TRBD1. The J segment lost 5 bases and the V segment lost 5 bases, leaving 6 bases of the junction unmatched. Germline V CDR1 and CDR2: SNHLY, FYNNEI. The CDR3 length is 14 residues. CDR3 sequence: CASSTDRGVDTQYF. For the CDR3, the DNA is TGTGCCAGCAGTACCGACAGGGGCGTAGATACGCAGTATTTT.

V usage is TRBV5-4 and J usage is TRBJ2-3; 8 positions match TRBD2. J gave up 4 bases and V 4 bases, and 11 bases lay outside the gene matches. This CDR3 has 16 residues. CDR1 is SGHNT, CDR2 YYREEE, per germline (reference sequence). CDR3 amino acids: CASSRGLETSADTQYF. The CDR3, as DNA: TGTGCCAGCAGCCGGGGGTTGGAGACTAGCGCAGATACGCAGTATTTT.

V usage is TRBV29-1 and J usage is TRBJ1-3; no clear D. The V end was cut by 2 bases, the J end by 0 bases, with 5 bases between. The germline gives CDR1 SQVTM, CDR2 ANQGSEA. The CDR3 length is 13 residues. The CDR3 nucleotides read TGCAGCGTTGAAATGCGCTCTGGAAACACCATATATTTT. It yields the protein CSVEMRSGNTIYF.

The chain carries TRBV18 and TRBJ1-3, with a tentative D call TRBD1 (5 bases). Looked up from germline, CDR1 is KGHSH and CDR2 is LQKENI. The CDR3 has 15 amino acids. Trimming removed 6 bases from V and 3 bases from J, with 15 bases in between. CDR3 protein: CASSSDREVGNTIYF. The DNA of the CDR3 is TGTGCCAGCTCTTCTGACAGAGAGGTTGGAAACACCATATATTTT.

CDR3 region: CASSRAGAAGEQYF. CDR3 in DNA: TGTGCCAGCAGCCGCGCGGGGGCGGCGGGCGAGCAGTACTTC. V is TRBV6-5 and J is TRBJ2-7; the D gene is possibly TRBD2 (7 bases). V was clipped by 6 bases and J by 6 bases, with 18 bases between them. The germline V gene encodes CDR1 MNHEY and CDR2 SVGAGI. This CDR3 contains 14 residues.

The V call is TRBV19, the J call TRBJ2-3; 9 nucleotides line up with TRBD2. Germline loops: CDR1 LNHDA, CDR2 SQIVND (reference sequence). V was clipped by 7 bases and J by 6 bases; unmatched bases: 14. CDR3 length: 16 residues. CDR3 coding DNA: TGTGCCAGTACCATAGGGGATGGGACTAGCCCCGATACGCAGTATTTT. It specifies CASTIGDGTSPDTQYF.

The J gene is TRBJ1-1, the V gene TRBV9, with D perhaps TRBD1 (6 bases). The V gene lost 0 bases and the J gene lost 4 bases, with 13 bases spanning the gap. The CDR3 has 15 residues. The germline CDR1 and CDR2 sequences are SGDLS and YYNGEE. CDR3 nucleotide sequence: TGTGCCAGCAGCGTAGTCTCGGGGGGCCTCACTGAAGCTTTCTTT. Translated, it gives CASSVVSGGLTEAFF.

The chain uses TRBV5-1 and TRBJ1-6; 12 nucleotides agree with TRBD1. CDR1 and CDR2 (germline): SGHRS, YFSETQ. V was pared by 4 bases and J by 5 bases, with 7 bases of the junction left unmatched. The CDR3 has 17 amino acids. This CDR3 reads CASSGLGQGANNSPLHF. The CDR3 DNA is TGCGCCAGCAGCGGATTGGGACAGGGGGCAAATAATTCACCCCTCCACTTT.

This chain links TRBV20-1 with TRBJ2-1; D may be TRBD2 (6 bases). Germline assignment: CDR1 DFQATT and CDR2 SNEGSKA (reference sequence). The CDR3 runs 11 residues. V was cut by 7 bases and J by 12 bases, with 16 bases left in between. The CDR3: CSVPVGGRQFF. The CDR3 coding sequence is TGCAGTGTTCCGGTGGGGGGACGGCAGTTCTTC.

V and J are TRBV29-1 and TRBJ1-2, with D unresolved. The CDR3 has 9 residues. The germline V gene has CDR1 SQVTM and CDR2 ANQGSEA. V was cut by 6 bases and J by 6 bases, with 5 bases left in between. This CDR3 is CSVADGYTF. CDR3 DNA: TGCAGCGTCGCAGATGGCTACACCTTC.

This clone was detected a few times. The chain links TRBV5-4 to TRBJ2-5; D is possibly TRBD2 (5 bases). Judging by the DNA end, TRBJ2-7 fits better; the J call may be wrong. CDR1 and CDR2 from the germline V gene are SGHNT and YYREEE (reference sequence). This CDR3 has 15 amino acids. CDR3 sequence reads: CASSLVGPGSYEQYF. The CDR3 DNA sequence: TGTGCCAGCAGCTTGGTTGGTCCGGGATCCTACGAGCAGTACTTC.

CDR3 residues: CARTTRTYEQYF. The DNA for the CDR3 is TGTGCCAGAACTACCAGAACCTACGAGCAGTACTTC. The chain uses TRBV2 and TRBJ2-7; D is undetermined. V was clipped by 9 bases and J by 2 bases, with 11 bases between them. This CDR3 is built from 12 residues. Germline CDR1 and CDR2: SNHLY and FYNNEI.

This chain uses TRBV28 with TRBJ1-4; 8 nucleotides match TRBD1. The CDR3 loop spans 15 amino acids. V was clipped by 4 bases and J by 8 bases; unmatched bases: 9. Germline V lookup: CDR1 MDHEN, CDR2 SYDVKM. The CDR3 DNA follows: TGTGCCAGCAGTTCCCTGGACAGGGCGGGGGAAAAACTGTTTTTT. This sequence encodes CASSSLDRAGEKLFF.

The chain joins TRBV7-4 to TRBJ2-1; 11 bases map to TRBD2. The CDR3 length is 16 residues. The germline V gene encodes CDR1 SGHVT and CDR2 SQSDAQ. The junction had 8 bases not matched to a gene; V was cut back by 4 bases and J by 6 bases. CDR3 coding DNA: TGTGCCAGCAGCTGCATGACTAGCGGGATTACCAATGAGCAGTTCTTC. Translated: CASSCMTSGITNEQFF.

The chain couples TRBV15 to TRBJ2-1, with a possible D match to TRBD1 (6 bases). Trimming took off 1 base at V and 8 bases at J, with 12 bases between the two ends. The CDR3 spans 14 residues. CDR1 and CDR2 (germline): LNHNV, YYDKDF (reference sequence). The chain's CDR3 is CATSRGQGTYEQFF. The CDR3 DNA is TGTGCCACCAGCAGAGGCCAGGGGACGTATGAGCAGTTCTTC.

This clone was observed once. The J gene is TRBJ1-5, the V gene TRBV28; D is undetermined. Looked up from germline, CDR1 is MDHEN and CDR2 is SYDVKM. This CDR3 is 11 amino acids long. Trimming shortened V by 8 bases and J by 4 bases, and 6 bases separated the two germline ends. This CDR3 reads CASGGNQPQHF. Written as DNA, the CDR3 is TGTGCCAGCGGAGGGAATCAGCCCCAGCATTTT.

The chain uses TRBV7-6 and TRBJ2-2; D possibly corresponds to TRBD1 (5 bases). Germline CDR1 SGHVS, CDR2 FNYEAQ. Trimming removed 1 base at V and 1 base at J, with 10 bases between. There are 16 residues in the CDR3. The CDR3 here is CASSLEGALNTGELFF. The CDR3 region has the DNA TGTGCCAGCAGCTTAGAAGGGGCCTTGAACACCGGGGAGCTGTTTTTT.

This sequence joins TRBV11-2 and TRBJ2-5; 9 bases are shared with TRBD2. Germline V gene sequence: CDR1 SGHAT, CDR2 FQNNGV. The junction had 3 bases not matched to a gene; V was cut back by 0 bases and J by 1 base. The CDR3 loop spans 16 amino acids. This CDR3 is CASSLDLTSGQETQYF. Here the CDR3 DNA reads TGTGCCAGCAGCTTAGATCTGACTAGCGGCCAAGAGACCCAGTACTTC.

The chain combines TRBV6-5 with TRBJ2-1, with a weak D call TRBD2 (6 bases). V lost 5 bases and J lost 0, with 8 bases in between. The CDR3 covers 14 residues. CDR1 MNHEY and CDR2 SVGAGI come from the germline V gene. CDR3 coding DNA: TGTGCCAGCAGTAGCGGGTTCTCCTACAATGAGCAGTTCTTC. It encodes CASSSGFSYNEQFF.

This sequence joins TRBV5-1 and TRBJ2-3, with a weak D call TRBD1 (5 bases). Germline V gives CDR1 SGHRS, CDR2 YFSETQ. This CDR3 spans 15 amino acids. Trimming cost V 7 bases and J 0 bases, with 15 bases left between them. The CDR3 reads CASGFLGRSTDTQYF. The DNA of the CDR3 is TGCGCCAGCGGATTCTTGGGGCGGAGCACAGATACGCAGTATTTT.

V and J are TRBV5-6 and TRBJ1-5; D is unresolved. Germline CDR1 reads SGHDT; CDR2 reads YYEEEE. Trimming cost V 3 bases and J 4 bases, with 14 bases left between them. The CDR3 spans 15 residues. CDR3 sequence reads: CASSSAPGANQPQHF. Written as DNA, the CDR3 is TGTGCCAGCAGCTCGGCCCCGGGAGCAAATCAGCCCCAGCATTTT.